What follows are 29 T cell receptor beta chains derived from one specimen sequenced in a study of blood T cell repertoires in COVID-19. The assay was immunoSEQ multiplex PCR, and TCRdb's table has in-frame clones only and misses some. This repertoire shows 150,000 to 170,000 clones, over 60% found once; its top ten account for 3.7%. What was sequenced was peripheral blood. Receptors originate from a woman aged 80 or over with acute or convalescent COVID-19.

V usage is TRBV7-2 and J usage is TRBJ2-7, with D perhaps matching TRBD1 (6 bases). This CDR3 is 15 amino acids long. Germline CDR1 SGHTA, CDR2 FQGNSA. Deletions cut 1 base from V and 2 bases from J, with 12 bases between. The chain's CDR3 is CASSLDTRGTYEQYF. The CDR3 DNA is TGTGCCAGCAGCTTAGATACCAGGGGAACCTACGAGCAGTACTTC.

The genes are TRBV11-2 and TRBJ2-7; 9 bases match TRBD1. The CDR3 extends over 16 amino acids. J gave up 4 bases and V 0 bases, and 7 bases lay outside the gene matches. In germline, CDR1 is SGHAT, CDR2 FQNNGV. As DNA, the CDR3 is TGTGCCAGCAGCTTAGACGAACAGGGGGCTGTGTACGAGCAGTACTTC. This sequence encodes CASSLDEQGAVYEQYF. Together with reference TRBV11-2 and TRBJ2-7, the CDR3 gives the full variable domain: EAGVAQSPRYKIIEKRQSVAFWCNPISGHATLYWYQQILGQGPKLLIQFQNNGVVDDSQLPKDRFSAERLKGVDSTLKIQPAKLEDSAVYLCASSLDEQGAVYEQYFGPGTRLTVT.

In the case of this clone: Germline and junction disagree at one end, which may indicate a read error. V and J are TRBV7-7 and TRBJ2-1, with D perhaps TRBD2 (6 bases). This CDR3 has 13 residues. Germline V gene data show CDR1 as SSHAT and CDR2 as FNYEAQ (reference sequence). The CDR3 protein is CASSTGAYNEQFF. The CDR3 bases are TGTGCTAGCAGCACGGGAGCCTACAATGAGCAGTTCTTC.

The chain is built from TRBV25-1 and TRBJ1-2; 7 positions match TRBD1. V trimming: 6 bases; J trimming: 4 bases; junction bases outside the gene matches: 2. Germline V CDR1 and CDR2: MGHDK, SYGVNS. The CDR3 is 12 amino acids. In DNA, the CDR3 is TGTGCCAGCAGGGGACAGCCCTATGGCTACACCTTC. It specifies CASRGQPYGYTF.

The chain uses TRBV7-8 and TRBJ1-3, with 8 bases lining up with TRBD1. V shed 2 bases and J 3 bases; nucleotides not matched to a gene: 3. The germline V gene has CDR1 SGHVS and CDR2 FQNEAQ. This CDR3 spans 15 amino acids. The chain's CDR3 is CASSLNRGGGNTIYF. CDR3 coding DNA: TGTGCCAGCAGCTTAAACAGGGGGGGTGGAAACACCATATATTTT. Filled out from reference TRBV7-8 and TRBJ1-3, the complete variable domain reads GAGVSQSPRYKVAKRGQDVALRCDPISGHVSLFWYQQALGQGPEFLTYFQNEAQLDKSGLPSDRFFAERPEGSVSTLKIQRTQQEDSAVYLCASSLNRGGGNTIYFGEGSWLTVV.

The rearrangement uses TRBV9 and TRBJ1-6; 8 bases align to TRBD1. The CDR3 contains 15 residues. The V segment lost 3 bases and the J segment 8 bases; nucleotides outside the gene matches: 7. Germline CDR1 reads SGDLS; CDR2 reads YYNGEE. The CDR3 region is CASSAQGVNDSPLHF. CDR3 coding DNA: TGTGCCAGCAGCGCACAGGGGGTAAATGATTCACCCCTCCACTTT.

DNA for the CDR3: TGTGCCAGCTCACCAACCGGGACAGGGGGAACTAATGAAAAACTGTTTTTT. This sequence encodes CASSPTGTGGTNEKLFF. The V gene is TRBV18, the J gene TRBJ1-4, with 11 nucleotides matching TRBD1. This CDR3 has 17 residues. The germline V gene encodes CDR1 KGHSH and CDR2 LQKENI. V shed 2 bases and J 1 base; nucleotides not matched to a gene: 3.

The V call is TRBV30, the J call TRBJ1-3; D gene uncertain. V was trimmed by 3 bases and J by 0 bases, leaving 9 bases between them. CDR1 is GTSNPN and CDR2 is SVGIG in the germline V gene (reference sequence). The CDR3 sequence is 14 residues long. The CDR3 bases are TGTGCCTGGAGCGACGGGAGCTCTGGAAACACCATATATTTT. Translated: CAWSDGSSGNTIYF.

CDR3 coding DNA: TGTGCCACCAGCAGAGATGTAGACGAGCAGTACTTC. Encoded protein: CATSRDVDEQYF. This chain connects TRBV15 to TRBJ2-7; unclear D gene. Germline V CDR1 and CDR2: LNHNV, YYDKDF (reference sequence). V lost 0 bases, J lost 5 bases, and 5 bases lay in between. The CDR3 has 12 residues.

The CDR3 here is CAIRTGNTIYF. The DNA of the CDR3 is TGTGCCATCAGGACAGGGAACACCATATATTTT. The chain is built from TRBV10-3 and TRBJ1-3; the match to TRBD1 covers 7 bases. After removal of 6 bases from V and 7 bases from J, the junction contained 0 bases not matched to a gene. This CDR3 comprises 11 residues. CDR1 is ENHRY, CDR2 SYGVKD, per germline.

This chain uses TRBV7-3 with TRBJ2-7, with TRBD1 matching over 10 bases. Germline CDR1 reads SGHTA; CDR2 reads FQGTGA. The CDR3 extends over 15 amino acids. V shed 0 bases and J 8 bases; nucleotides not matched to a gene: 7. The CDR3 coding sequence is TGTGCCAGCAGCTTAACCGGGACAGGGGTTGTAAAGCAGTACTTC. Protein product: CASSLTGTGVVKQYF.

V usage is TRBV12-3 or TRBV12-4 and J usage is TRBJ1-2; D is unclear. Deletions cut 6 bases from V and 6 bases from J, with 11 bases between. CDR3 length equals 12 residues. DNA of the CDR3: TGTGCCAGCAGCAGACTTGAAGATGGCTACACCTTC. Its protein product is CASSRLEDGYTF.

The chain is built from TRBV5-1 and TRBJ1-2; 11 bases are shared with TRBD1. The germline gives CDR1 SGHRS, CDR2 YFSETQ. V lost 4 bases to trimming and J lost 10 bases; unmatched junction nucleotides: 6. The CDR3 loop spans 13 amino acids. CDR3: CASSPGTGGIYTF. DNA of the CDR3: TGCGCCAGCAGCCCCGGGACAGGGGGAATCTACACCTTC.

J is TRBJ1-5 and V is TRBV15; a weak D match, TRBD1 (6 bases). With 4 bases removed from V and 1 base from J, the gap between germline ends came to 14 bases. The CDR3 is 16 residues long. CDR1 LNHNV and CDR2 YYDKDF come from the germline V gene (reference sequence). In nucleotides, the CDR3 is TGTGCCACCAGCACGGGACAATTATGGAGCAATCAGCCCCAGCATTTT. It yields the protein CATSTGQLWSNQPQHF.

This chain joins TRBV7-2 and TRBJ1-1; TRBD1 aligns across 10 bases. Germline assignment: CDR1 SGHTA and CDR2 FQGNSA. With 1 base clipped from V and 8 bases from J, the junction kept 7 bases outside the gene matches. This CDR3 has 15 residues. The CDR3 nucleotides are TGTGCCAGCAGCTTAGGGACAGGGGGGGGATCGGAAGCTTTCTTT. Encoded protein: CASSLGTGGGSEAFF.

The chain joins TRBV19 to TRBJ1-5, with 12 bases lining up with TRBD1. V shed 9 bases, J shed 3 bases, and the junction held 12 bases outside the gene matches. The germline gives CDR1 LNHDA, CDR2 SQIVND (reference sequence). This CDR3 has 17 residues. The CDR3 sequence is CASVGDRGRGANQPQHF. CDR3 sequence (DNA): TGTGCCAGCGTTGGGGACAGGGGGCGCGGGGCCAATCAGCCCCAGCATTTT. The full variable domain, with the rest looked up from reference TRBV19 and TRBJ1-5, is DGGITQSPKYLFRKEGQNVTLSCEQNLNHDAMYWYRQDPGQGLRLIYYSQIVNDFQKGDIAEGYSVSREKKESFPLTVTSAQKNPTAFYLCASVGDRGRGANQPQHFGDGTRLSIL.

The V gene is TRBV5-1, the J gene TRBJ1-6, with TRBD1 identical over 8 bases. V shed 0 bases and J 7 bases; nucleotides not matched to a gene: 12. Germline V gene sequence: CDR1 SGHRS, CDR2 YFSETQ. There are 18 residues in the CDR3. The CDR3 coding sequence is TGCGCCAGCAGCTTGGCGTTGGAATCGACAGGGGAAAATTCACCCCTCCACTTT. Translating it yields CASSLALESTGENSPLHF.

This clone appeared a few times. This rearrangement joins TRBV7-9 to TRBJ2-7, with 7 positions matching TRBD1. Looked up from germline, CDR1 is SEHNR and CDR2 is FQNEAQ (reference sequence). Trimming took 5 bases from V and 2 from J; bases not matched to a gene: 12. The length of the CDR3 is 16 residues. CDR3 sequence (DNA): TGTGCCAGCAGCCAGAGACGGGACAGAGTTACCTACGAGCAGTACTTC. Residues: CASSQRRDRVTYEQYF.

The CDR3 DNA reads as TGTGCCAGTAGTATAGATCGTGGGCAGGGCTATGGCTACACCTTC. Residues: CASSIDRGQGYGYTF. This chain uses TRBV19 with TRBJ1-2; D perhaps matches TRBD1 (5 bases). CDR1 is LNHDA and CDR2 is SQIVND in the germline V gene (reference sequence). Trimming removed 0 bases at V and 4 bases at J, with 12 bases between. CDR3 length: 15 amino acids.

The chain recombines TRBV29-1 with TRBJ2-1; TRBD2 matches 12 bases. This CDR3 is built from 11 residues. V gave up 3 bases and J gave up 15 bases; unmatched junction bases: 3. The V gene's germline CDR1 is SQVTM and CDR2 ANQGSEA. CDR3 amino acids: CSVELAGGPFF. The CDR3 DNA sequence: TGCAGCGTTGAGCTAGCGGGAGGGCCGTTCTTC.

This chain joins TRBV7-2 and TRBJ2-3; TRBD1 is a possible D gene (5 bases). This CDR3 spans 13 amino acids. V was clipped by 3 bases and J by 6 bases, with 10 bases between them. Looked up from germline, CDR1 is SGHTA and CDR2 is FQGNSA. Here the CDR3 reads CASSLGRADTQYF. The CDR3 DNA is TGTGCCAGCAGCTTGGGCAGGGCGGATACGCAGTATTTT.

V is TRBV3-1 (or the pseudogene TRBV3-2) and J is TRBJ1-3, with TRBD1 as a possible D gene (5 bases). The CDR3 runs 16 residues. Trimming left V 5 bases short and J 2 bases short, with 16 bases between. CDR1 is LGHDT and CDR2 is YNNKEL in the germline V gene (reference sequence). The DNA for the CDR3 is TGTGCCAGCAGCTATCTCTTAGGGGATGCTGGAAACACCATATATTTT. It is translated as CASSYLLGDAGNTIYF.

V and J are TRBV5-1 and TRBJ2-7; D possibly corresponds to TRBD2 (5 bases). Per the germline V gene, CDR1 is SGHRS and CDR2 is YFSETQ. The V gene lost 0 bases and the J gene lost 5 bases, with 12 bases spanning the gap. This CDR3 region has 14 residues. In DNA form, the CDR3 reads TGCGCCAGCAGCTTGGGGGCGGGTCGGGACGAGCAGTACTTC. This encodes CASSLGAGRDEQYF.

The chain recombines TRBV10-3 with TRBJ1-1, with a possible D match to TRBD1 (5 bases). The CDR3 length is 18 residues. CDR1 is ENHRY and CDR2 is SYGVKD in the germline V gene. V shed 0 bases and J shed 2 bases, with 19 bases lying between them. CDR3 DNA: TGTGCCATCAGTGAGTCCGTGGGGGGTGGCCCAGGAAACACTGAAGCTTTCTTT. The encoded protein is CAISESVGGGPGNTEAFF.

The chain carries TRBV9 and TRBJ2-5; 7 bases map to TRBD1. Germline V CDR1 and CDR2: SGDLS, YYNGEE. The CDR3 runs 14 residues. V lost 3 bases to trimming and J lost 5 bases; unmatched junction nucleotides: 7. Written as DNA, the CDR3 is TGTGCCAGCAGCGGACAGGGTAAAATGGAGACCCAGTACTTC. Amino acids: CASSGQGKMETQYF.

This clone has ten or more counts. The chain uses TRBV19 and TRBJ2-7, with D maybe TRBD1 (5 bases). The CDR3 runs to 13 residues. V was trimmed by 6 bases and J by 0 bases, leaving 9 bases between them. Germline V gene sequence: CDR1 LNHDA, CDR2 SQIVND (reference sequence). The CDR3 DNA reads TGTGCCAGTAGCGCAGGGTTCTCCTACGAGCAGTACTTC. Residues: CASSAGFSYEQYF. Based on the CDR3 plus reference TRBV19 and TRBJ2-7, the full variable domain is DGGITQSPKYLFRKEGQNVTLSCEQNLNHDAMYWYRQDPGQGLRLIYYSQIVNDFQKGDIAEGYSVSREKKESFPLTVTSAQKNPTAFYLCASSAGFSYEQYFGPGTRLTVT.

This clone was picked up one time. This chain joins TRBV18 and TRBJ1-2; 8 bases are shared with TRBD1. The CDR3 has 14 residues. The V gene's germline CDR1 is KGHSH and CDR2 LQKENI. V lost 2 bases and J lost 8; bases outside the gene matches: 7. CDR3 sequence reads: CASSPFDRGGGYTF. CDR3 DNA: TGTGCCAGCTCACCATTTGACAGGGGAGGCGGCTACACCTTC.

In DNA, the CDR3 is TGCAGCGTGAGGGCTGGGGCCAACGTCCTGACTTTC. Its translation: CSVRAGANVLTF. The chain carries TRBV29-1 and TRBJ2-6; the D gene is possibly TRBD2 (5 bases). Looked up from germline, CDR1 is SQVTM and CDR2 is ANQGSEA. V was trimmed by 6 bases and J by 2 bases, leaving 5 bases between them. This CDR3 region has 12 residues.

The CDR3 region is CASSEVTGSHEQYF. The DNA of the CDR3 is TGTGCCAGCAGTGAAGTGACAGGGTCCCACGAGCAGTACTTC. This chain connects TRBV2 to TRBJ2-7; 7 bases are shared with TRBD1. Losses at the gene ends were 1 base for V and 5 bases for J; bases not matched to a gene: 5. The CDR3 extends over 14 amino acids. Germline values: CDR1 SNHLY, CDR2 FYNNEI.